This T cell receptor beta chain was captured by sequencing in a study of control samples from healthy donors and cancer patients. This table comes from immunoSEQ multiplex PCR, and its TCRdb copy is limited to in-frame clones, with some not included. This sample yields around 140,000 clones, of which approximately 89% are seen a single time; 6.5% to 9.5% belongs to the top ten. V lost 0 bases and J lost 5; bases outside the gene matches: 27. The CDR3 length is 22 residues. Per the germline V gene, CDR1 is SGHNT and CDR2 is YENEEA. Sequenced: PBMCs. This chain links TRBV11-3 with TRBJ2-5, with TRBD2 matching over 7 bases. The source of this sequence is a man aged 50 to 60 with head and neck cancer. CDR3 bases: TGTGCCAGCAGCTTAGAGGGGCTACGGGACCTCGGCGAGGCTAGCGGAATCGAGACCCAGTACTTC. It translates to CASSLEGLRDLGEASGIETQYF.